The 30 T cell receptor beta chains given below trace back to one sample, sequenced in a study of blood T cell repertoires in COVID-19. The table came from immunoSEQ multiplex PCR; TCRdb's copy has only in-frame clones and leaves some out. The repertoire holds 230,000 or so clones, with almost 90% as singletons. The source material was peripheral blood. The receptors come from a woman aged 55-70 years with COVID-19, enrolled during active disease.

The chain employs TRBV7-3 and TRBJ2-1, with 8 positions matching TRBD2. The V gene's germline CDR1 is SGHTA and CDR2 FQGTGA. CDR3 length: 16 residues. V lost 4 bases to trimming and J lost 2 bases; unmatched junction nucleotides: 7. The DNA of the CDR3 is TGTGCCAGCAGCTCCGGACTAGCAGGTCCCTACAATGAGCAGTTCTTC. As protein: CASSSGLAGPYNEQFF. The full variable domain, completed using reference TRBV7-3 and TRBJ2-1, is GAGVSQTPSNKVTEKGKYVELRCDPISGHTALYWYRQSLGQGPEFLIYFQGTGAADDSGLPNDRFFAVRPEGSVSTLKIQRTERGDSAVYLCASSSGLAGPYNEQFFGPGTRLTVL.

This clone has just a few counts. The chain uses TRBV10-3 and TRBJ2-4; perhaps TRBD1 as D (6 bases). V lost 6 bases and J 8 bases, leaving 11 bases between the germline ends. Germline CDR1 and CDR2: ENHRY and SYGVKD. This CDR3 is 12 amino acids long. In nucleotides, the CDR3 is TGTGCCATCAGCCTAGGGGGAGACATTCAGTACTTC. This codes for CAISLGGDIQYF.

This clone was detected once. The chain is built from TRBV6-4 and TRBJ2-1, with TRBD1 as a possible D gene (5 bases). The length of the CDR3 is 13 residues. Germline CDR1 MRHNA, CDR2 SNTAGT. Trimming left V 4 bases short and J 9 bases short, with 13 bases between. The CDR3: CASSGDWGGEQFF. The CDR3 DNA is TGTGCCAGCAGTGGGGATTGGGGCGGTGAGCAGTTCTTC.

V and J are TRBV19 and TRBJ1-1, with a weak D call TRBD1 (6 bases). Germline assignment: CDR1 LNHDA and CDR2 SQIVND (reference sequence). Trimming removed 3 bases from V and 3 bases from J, with 14 bases in between. CDR3 length: 15 residues. The CDR3 DNA reads as TGTGCCAGTAGTATTGGAACAGGGCTCTACACTGAAGCTTTCTTT. Amino acids: CASSIGTGLYTEAFF. Filled out from reference TRBV19 and TRBJ1-1, the complete variable domain reads DGGITQSPKYLFRKEGQNVTLSCEQNLNHDAMYWYRQDPGQGLRLIYYSQIVNDFQKGDIAEGYSVSREKKESFPLTVTSAQKNPTAFYLCASSIGTGLYTEAFFGQGTRLTVV.

The chain couples TRBV6-2 or TRBV6-3 to TRBJ1-2; unclear D gene. This CDR3 is built from 14 residues. Trimming stripped 4 bases from V and 8 bases from J, with 17 bases between. Per germline, CDR1 MNHEY and CDR2 SVGEGT. The chain's CDR3 is CASSLDGSMEGYTF. In DNA form, the CDR3 reads TGTGCCAGCAGTTTAGATGGATCTATGGAGGGCTACACCTTC.

This clone has only one observation. Other nucleotide sequences from this sample produce the same CDR3. CDR3: CASSYSGTGNEKLFF. CDR3 bases: TGTGCCAGCAGTTACTCCGGGACAGGGAATGAAAAACTGTTTTTT. The rearrangement joins TRBV6-5 to TRBJ1-4, with 9 bases aligning to TRBD1. J was trimmed by 5 bases and V by 0 bases; bases with no gene match: 1. The CDR3 consists of 15 residues. CDR1 is MNHEY and CDR2 is SVGAGI in the germline V gene.

The chain joins TRBV15 to TRBJ1-5; D is possibly TRBD1 (5 bases). The V end lost 8 bases, the J end lost 10 bases, and 21 bases lay between the germline ends. The germline V gene encodes CDR1 LNHNV and CDR2 YYDKDF (reference sequence). This CDR3 is built from 14 residues. CDR3 sequence: CATGPGEGRYPQHF. The CDR3 DNA sequence: TGTGCCACCGGGCCGGGGGAGGGGAGGTATCCCCAGCATTTT.

A few counts support this clone. The chain combines TRBV3-1 (or the pseudogene TRBV3-2) with TRBJ2-2, with a tentative D call TRBD2 (5 bases). Per germline, CDR1 LGHDT and CDR2 YNNKEL (reference sequence). The CDR3 is made up of 15 amino acids. V was trimmed by 0 bases and J by 5 bases, leaving 10 bases between them. This CDR3 is CASSQDLGVTGELFF. In DNA form, the CDR3 reads TGTGCCAGCAGCCAAGATCTCGGGGTTACCGGGGAGCTGTTTTTT.

V and J are TRBV7-9 and TRBJ1-3; D is unresolved. Trimming left V 3 bases short and J 0 bases short, with 9 bases between. CDR3 length: 15 residues. The germline V gene encodes CDR1 SEHNR and CDR2 FQNEAQ (reference sequence). CDR3 DNA sequence: TGTGCCAGCAGCTTGGGCATCGGCTCTGGAAACACCATATATTTT. Encoded protein: CASSLGIGSGNTIYF.

The chain carries TRBV5-1 and TRBJ2-1; D uncertain. V lost 0 bases, J lost 5 bases, and 12 bases lay in between. Germline CDR1 is SGHRS and CDR2 is YFSETQ. The CDR3 is 15 residues long. The CDR3 here is CASSLDQVKDNEQFF. The CDR3 bases are TGCGCCAGCAGCTTGGATCAGGTAAAGGACAATGAGCAGTTCTTC.

The CDR3 reads CASRGGTFSEAFF. The CDR3 DNA reads TGTGCCAGCAGAGGCGGGACTTTCTCTGAAGCTTTCTTT. This rearrangement joins TRBV6-5 to TRBJ1-1; D may be TRBD1 (5 bases). The V and J ends lost 6 bases and 6 bases respectively, with 14 bases between them. CDR3 length equals 13 residues. The germline CDR1 and CDR2 sequences are MNHEY and SVGAGI.

The chain has TRBV19 and TRBJ1-1, with TRBD1 matching 7 bases. Germline lookup yields CDR1 LNHDA and CDR2 SQIVND (reference sequence). The CDR3 has 15 amino acids. V lost 9 bases, J lost 0 bases, and 10 bases stayed unmatched. The CDR3 loop reads CASLPGTVMNTEAFF. CDR3 nucleotide sequence: TGTGCCAGCCTCCCGGGGACAGTCATGAACACTGAAGCTTTCTTT.

V and J are TRBV6-5 and TRBJ2-5; TRBD2 matches at 13 bases. CDR1 and CDR2 (germline): MNHEY, SVGAGI. The trim removed 6 bases at V and 4 bases at J, leaving 5 bases unmatched. The CDR3 covers 15 residues. This CDR3 is CASRQLAGGRETQYF. In DNA, the CDR3 is TGTGCCAGCAGACAACTAGCGGGGGGGCGAGAGACCCAGTACTTC.

This chain links TRBV11-2 with TRBJ2-3; 9 bases match TRBD2. With 4 bases clipped from V and 4 bases from J, the junction kept 6 bases outside the gene matches. This CDR3 region has 15 residues. Germline V gene data show CDR1 as SGHAT and CDR2 as FQNNGV. The CDR3 nucleotides are TGTGCCAGCAGCTCCGGGCGGGGGGGCCCAGATACGCAGTATTTT. Translated, it gives CASSSGRGGPDTQYF.

The chain couples TRBV7-9 to TRBJ2-5; TRBD2 aligns across 11 bases. Germline CDR1 is SEHNR and CDR2 is FQNEAQ (reference sequence). V lost 3 bases to trimming and J lost 12 bases; unmatched junction nucleotides: 6. The CDR3 is 13 amino acids. CDR3 region: CASSFSGGASEYF. Written as DNA, the CDR3 is TGTGCCAGCAGCTTTAGCGGGGGGGCCTCTGAGTACTTC.

The chain has TRBV7-2 and TRBJ1-5; possible D gene TRBD1, 6 bases. The germline V gene encodes CDR1 SGHTA and CDR2 FQGNSA. This CDR3 has 15 residues. The V end lost 3 bases, the J end lost 6 bases, and 15 bases lay between the germline ends. CDR3 sequence reads: CASSLRQGWGQPQHF. The CDR3 DNA reads as TGTGCCAGCAGCTTGCGGCAGGGGTGGGGTCAGCCCCAGCATTTT.

The V call is TRBV10-2, the J call TRBJ2-7, with TRBD2 matching 8 bases. V lost 6 bases and J lost 0; bases outside the gene matches: 7. CDR1 is WSHSY and CDR2 is SAAADI in the germline V gene. The CDR3 has 15 residues. CDR3 region: CASSHKRGTSYEQYF. The CDR3 coding sequence is TGCGCCAGCAGCCACAAGCGGGGGACCTCCTACGAGCAGTACTTC.

The DNA of the CDR3 is TGCGCCAGCAGCCCGGGGGGCTGGGAAGGCTATGGCTACACCTTC. It yields the protein CASSPGGWEGYGYTF. The chain links TRBV4-1 to TRBJ1-2; tentative D call: TRBD1 (6 bases). CDR3 length: 15 amino acids. V was clipped by 4 bases and J by 4 bases, with 16 bases between them. CDR1 and CDR2 from the germline V gene are MGHRA and YSYEKL.

The CDR3 DNA follows: TGTGCCAGCAGTTTAATGTCAGGGGGATTGAACACCATATATTTT. Translation: CASSLMSGGLNTIYF. V gene TRBV27 combines with J gene TRBJ1-3; 7 bases align to TRBD1. Per germline, CDR1 MNHEY and CDR2 SMNVEV (reference sequence). The CDR3 consists of 15 residues. J gave up 7 bases and V 2 bases, and 8 bases lay outside the gene matches.

The chain couples TRBV4-2 to TRBJ2-1, with 9 bases matching TRBD1. Germline loops: CDR1 LGHNA, CDR2 YNFKEQ. This CDR3 is built from 16 residues. J was trimmed by 4 bases and V by 1 base; bases with no gene match: 5. The DNA of the CDR3 is TGTGCCAGCAGCCAAGGGGACAGGGTCCTATACAATGAGCAGTTCTTC. It yields the protein CASSQGDRVLYNEQFF.

Note on this clone: The sample contains more than one DNA sequence encoding this CDR3. This chain connects TRBV6-2 or TRBV6-3 to TRBJ2-3; 9 bases align to TRBD1. The CDR3 is 18 amino acids. The V and J ends lost 4 bases and 4 bases, in that order; junction bases with no gene match: 15. Germline lookup yields CDR1 MNHEY and CDR2 SVGEGT. The CDR3 DNA follows: TGTGCCAGCAGTTTCCCCCGACTGGCGGACAGGGGTGCAGATACGCAGTATTTT. Protein product: CASSFPRLADRGADTQYF.

This clone was seen a single time. The rearrangement joins TRBV11-2 to TRBJ1-2; D unclear. The CDR3 has 13 residues. Trimming pared 5 bases from V and 4 bases from J, leaving 11 bases between. The germline V gene encodes CDR1 SGHAT and CDR2 FQNNGV. CDR3: CASSPFGSYGYTF. CDR3 nucleotides: TGTGCCAGCAGCCCTTTCGGTTCCTATGGCTACACCTTC. Filled out from reference TRBV11-2 and TRBJ1-2, the complete variable domain reads EAGVAQSPRYKIIEKRQSVAFWCNPISGHATLYWYQQILGQGPKLLIQFQNNGVVDDSQLPKDRFSAERLKGVDSTLKIQPAKLEDSAVYLCASSPFGSYGYTFGSGTRLTVV.

V and J are TRBV3-1 (or the pseudogene TRBV3-2) and TRBJ1-2; unclear D gene. Trimming removed 1 base from V and 7 bases from J, with 7 bases in between. The CDR3 is made up of 12 amino acids. CDR1 LGHDT and CDR2 YNNKEL come from the germline V gene (reference sequence). This CDR3 is CASSQGPVGYTF. For the CDR3, the DNA is TGTGCCAGCAGCCAAGGGCCCGTTGGCTACACCTTC.

The V call is TRBV6-6, the J call TRBJ1-2; TRBD1 is a possible D gene (5 bases). CDR3 length equals 13 residues. CDR1 is MNHNY and CDR2 is SVGAGI in the germline V gene (reference sequence). V was pared by 3 bases and J by 7 bases, with 12 bases between. The CDR3 DNA reads TGTGCCAGCAGTTATTGGGGCTTCTTTGGCTACACCTTC. Translated: CASSYWGFFGYTF.

V usage is TRBV7-8 and J usage is TRBJ2-3; 10 bases are a match to TRBD1. Germline CDR1 is SGHVS and CDR2 is FQNEAQ. The CDR3 has 18 amino acids. V was pared by 1 base and J by 11 bases, with 18 bases of the junction left unmatched. The CDR3 DNA follows: TGTGCCAGCAGCTTAGGGGAACCGGGACAGGGGCCCTATAAGGGGCAGTATTTT. Translated: CASSLGEPGQGPYKGQYF.

The chain couples TRBV5-4 to TRBJ1-5; possibly TRBD1 for D (5 bases). This CDR3 has 13 residues. The germline V and J ends were trimmed by 4 bases and 11 bases, with 16 bases remaining between them. Per the germline V gene, CDR1 is SGHNT and CDR2 is YYREEE (reference sequence). The CDR3 loop reads CASSVGGAPSQHF. The CDR3 region has the DNA TGTGCCAGCAGCGTTGGTGGGGCCCCCTCCCAGCATTTT.

V and J are TRBV7-9 and TRBJ2-1; D is uncertain. Germline CDR1 SEHNR, CDR2 FQNEAQ (reference sequence). The CDR3 contains 14 residues. Trimming took off 7 bases at V and 3 bases at J, with 13 bases between the two ends. The CDR3 sequence: CASKLTPGYNEQFF. CDR3 sequence (DNA): TGTGCCAGCAAGCTTACCCCGGGCTACAATGAGCAGTTCTTC.

The gene calls are TRBV7-2 and TRBJ1-5; D not certain. The CDR3 spans 16 residues. Germline lookup yields CDR1 SGHTA and CDR2 FQGNSA. The germline V and J ends were trimmed by 0 bases and 0 bases, with 9 bases remaining between them. Here the CDR3 reads CASSLAYRNSNQPQHF. The CDR3 bases are TGTGCCAGCAGCTTAGCGTACAGAAATAGCAATCAGCCCCAGCATTTT.

This chain connects TRBV9 to TRBJ1-3, with a weak D call TRBD1 (5 bases). The length of the CDR3 is 15 residues. CDR1 and CDR2 (germline): SGDLS, YYNGEE. With 0 bases removed from V and 3 bases from J, the gap between germline ends came to 10 bases. The CDR3, as DNA: TGTGCCAGCAGCGTAGACGGGGGGGTTGGAAACACCATATATTTT. This codes for CASSVDGGVGNTIYF.

V usage is TRBV6-7 and J usage is TRBJ1-3; D call uncertain. TRBV6-7 carries the ORF label, with uncertain function. The CDR3 sequence is 14 residues long. The V and J ends lost 8 bases and 0 bases respectively, with 11 bases between them. The CDR3: CASLNYYSGNTIYF. CDR3 nucleotides: TGTGCCAGCCTCAACTATTACTCTGGAAACACCATATATTTT.